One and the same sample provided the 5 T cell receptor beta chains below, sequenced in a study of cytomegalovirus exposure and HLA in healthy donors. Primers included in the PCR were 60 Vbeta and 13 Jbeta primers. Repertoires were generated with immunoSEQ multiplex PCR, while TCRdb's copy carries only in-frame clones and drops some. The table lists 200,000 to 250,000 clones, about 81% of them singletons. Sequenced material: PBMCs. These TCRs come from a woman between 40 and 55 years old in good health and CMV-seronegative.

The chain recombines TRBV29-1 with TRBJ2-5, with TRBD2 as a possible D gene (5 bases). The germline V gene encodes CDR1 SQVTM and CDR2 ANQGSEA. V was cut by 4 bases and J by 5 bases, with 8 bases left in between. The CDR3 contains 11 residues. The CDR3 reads CSVVGVETQYF. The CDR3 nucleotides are TGCAGCGTTGTCGGGGTGGAGACCCAGTACTTC. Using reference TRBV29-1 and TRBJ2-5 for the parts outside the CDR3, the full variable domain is SAVISQKPSRDICQRGTSLTIQCQVDSQVTMMFWYRQQPGQSLTLIATANQGSEATYESGFVIDKFPISRPNLTFSTLTVSNMSPEDSSIYLCSVVGVETQYFGPGTRLLVL.

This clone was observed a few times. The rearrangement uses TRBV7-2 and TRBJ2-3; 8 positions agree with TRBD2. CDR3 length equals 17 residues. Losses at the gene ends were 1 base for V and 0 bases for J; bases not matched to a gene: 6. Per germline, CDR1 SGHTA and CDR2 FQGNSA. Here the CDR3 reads CASSLGQAGASTDTQYF. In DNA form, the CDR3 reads TGTGCCAGCAGCTTAGGACAAGCGGGGGCTAGCACAGATACGCAGTATTTT.

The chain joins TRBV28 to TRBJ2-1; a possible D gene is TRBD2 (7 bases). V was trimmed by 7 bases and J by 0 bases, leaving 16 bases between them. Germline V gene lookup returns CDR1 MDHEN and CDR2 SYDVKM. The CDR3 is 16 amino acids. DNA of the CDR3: TGTGCCAGCATAGGGGGGGGAGCGAGCTCCTACAATGAGCAGTTCTTC. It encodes CASIGGGASSYNEQFF.

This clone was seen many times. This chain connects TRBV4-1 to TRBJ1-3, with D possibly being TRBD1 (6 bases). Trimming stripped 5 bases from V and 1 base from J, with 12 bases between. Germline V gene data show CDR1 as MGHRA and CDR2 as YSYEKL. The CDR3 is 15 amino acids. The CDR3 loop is CASSTWTESGNTIYF. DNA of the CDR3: TGCGCCAGCAGCACCTGGACAGAGTCTGGAAACACCATATATTTT.

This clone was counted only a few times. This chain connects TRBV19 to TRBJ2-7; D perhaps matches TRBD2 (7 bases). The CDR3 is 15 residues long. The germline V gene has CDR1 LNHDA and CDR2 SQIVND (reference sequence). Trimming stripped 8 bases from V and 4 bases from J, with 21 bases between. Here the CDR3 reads CASSMWGGPLYEQYF. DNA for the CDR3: TGTGCCAGTTCTATGTGGGGGGGGCCTTTGTACGAGCAGTACTTC.